The T cell receptor beta chain under discussion was sequenced for a study of blood T cell repertoires in COVID-19 (dated by TCRdb to 2018 to 2020). Context from the whole study: The collaborator samples originated in the United States, Italy and Spain and spanned the acute and convalescent phases of COVID-19. The material from the prospective study consisted of cDNA or gDNA derived from T cells, B-cell-depleted T cells, or PBMCs. Subjects who had been exposed to COVID-19, were actively infected with it, or had recovered from it provided the deeply sampled blood TCRbeta repertoires that made up the dataset. The repertoires were released in a freely available public database meant as a resource for research on the immune response to SARS-CoV-2. The samples were drawn from the first 160 participants of the ongoing ImmuneRACE study and from some 1,300 subjects provided by 6 global collaborators. Sample metadata almost always included a de-identified subject ID, COVID-19 status, age in years and sex. Where HLA class I and class II types were available, the types were taken from metadata supplied by the sample provider, not from assay-based typing. What the study reported, not specific to this receptor: The quantity of clinical and demographic metadata differed by source and by participant and was supplied without curation.

One collaborating source in Seattle enrolled patients while the patients were actively infected and followed the patients over time throughout the course of disease. Collaborating institutions collected whole blood in K2EDTA tubes following their own protocols. For TCRbeta analysis, collaborator samples were shipped as frozen whole blood, as isolated PBMCs, or as DNA extracted from either sample type. Of note for this clone: The antigen it binds to is not known. It has no much larger one-base neighbor in the sample; base qualities were not kept.

V was cut back by 5 bases and J by 3 bases, leaving a gap of 14 bases between them. Taken from cysteine to phenylalanine, the CDR3 has 14 residues. The sequence is cut down to CDR3 DNA, 42 bases in frame from base 1. In the germline V gene, CDR1 corresponds to SGHTA and CDR2 to FQGNSA. The immunoSEQ Assay, a bias-controlled multiplex PCR, was used to amplify TCRbeta CDR3 regions from genomic DNA. The original methods were these. The number of nucleated cells in each sample was estimated from the amplification of reference gene primers within the assay. Sequence reads were collapsed and filtered to measure the absolute abundance of every unique TCRbeta CDR3 rearrangement. For each sample, productive Simpson clonality was calculated as the square root of Simpson's diversity index across productive rearrangements. TCRdb re-hosts the immuneACCESS table, in-frame sequences only. Its copies lack some clones; in the studies checked, an unresolved V gene accounts for under half of them, and the cause for the rest is not known. V and J calls and clone size come straight from that table; D and trimming were deduced from the DNA. This sample comprises roughly 260,000 clones, about nine tenths of them detected only once. Clones ranked in the top ten supply about 10% of the sample.

The TCR originated in a woman aged 25 to 39 with COVID-19, enrolled during active disease. The sequenced sample was peripheral blood. The V gene is TRBV7-2 and the J gene is TRBJ2-7, with TRBD2 tentatively as D gene (5 bases match). The nucleotide sequence reads TGTGCCAGCAGCAGAGAAGGACTGAGCTACGAGCAGTACTTC. Its product reads: CASSREGLSYEQYF.